One sample yielded the 22 T cell receptor beta chains listed below, sequenced in a study of blood T cell repertoires in COVID-19. Clones were read by immunoSEQ multiplex PCR, and TCRdb kept only the in-frame ones, dropping some. The sample holds about 190,000 clones, 84% seen once. The sample comprised PBMCs or T cells enriched from blood (not recorded which). Every receptor here comes from a woman in her twenties or thirties who had recovered from COVID-19.

The genes are TRBV19 and TRBJ2-5; 7 nucleotides match TRBD2. V was clipped by 7 bases and J by 5 bases; unmatched bases: 10. The germline V gene has CDR1 LNHDA and CDR2 SQIVND (reference sequence). CDR3 length: 14 residues. The CDR3 protein is CASTDSGGGETQYF. CDR3 nucleotides: TGTGCCAGTACCGACTCGGGGGGAGGGGAGACCCAGTACTTC.

The V and J genes are TRBV7-8 and TRBJ2-7, with 7 bases lining up with TRBD2. The CDR3 is 14 residues long. Germline V CDR1 and CDR2: SGHVS, FQNEAQ. Trimming took 5 bases from V and 4 from J; bases not matched to a gene: 8. The CDR3 reads CASSPTPGLYEQYV. CDR3 DNA: TGTGCCAGCAGCCCTACGCCGGGACTATACGAGCAGTACGTC.

The J gene is TRBJ1-2, the V gene TRBV28; D call uncertain. In germline, CDR1 is MDHEN, CDR2 SYDVKM. The CDR3 spans 13 residues. V dropped 6 bases and J dropped 4 bases, with 12 bases sitting between them. The DNA of the CDR3 is TGTGCCAGCAGAAAAATCGGTCCCTATGGCTACACCTTC. This codes for CASRKIGPYGYTF.

This rearrangement joins TRBV18 to TRBJ2-7, with 7 bases aligning to TRBD2. From germline, CDR1 is KGHSH and CDR2 LQKENI. The CDR3 consists of 16 residues. After removal of 3 bases from V and 0 bases from J, the junction contained 8 bases not matched to a gene. Here the CDR3 DNA reads TGTGCCAGCTCACCGTCCCGGGACTACCCCTCCTACGAGCAGTACGTC. Translating gives CASSPSRDYPSYEQYV.

Concerning this clone: Other DNA sequences in this specimen translate into the identical CDR3. The rearrangement links TRBV3-1 (or the pseudogene TRBV3-2) to TRBJ1-2; D gene ambiguous. V was clipped by 0 bases and J by 1 base, with 6 bases between them. Germline assignment: CDR1 LGHDT and CDR2 YNNKEL (reference sequence). The CDR3 contains 14 residues. The CDR3 DNA reads as TGTGCCAGCAGCCAAGATCCAGGTAACTATGGCTACACCTTC. Translating gives CASSQDPGNYGYTF.

This clone has just a few counts. This sequence joins TRBV5-4 and TRBJ1-4, with 9 bases matching TRBD1. V was clipped by 2 bases and J by 7 bases; unmatched bases: 3. Germline V CDR1 and CDR2: SGHNT, YYREEE (reference sequence). The CDR3 is 14 amino acids. The CDR3 sequence: CASSFDRGTEKLFF. In DNA form, the CDR3 reads TGTGCCAGCAGCTTTGACAGGGGGACTGAAAAACTGTTTTTT.

This sequence joins TRBV12-3 or TRBV12-4 and TRBJ1-2; D is uncertain. There are 13 residues in the CDR3. With 1 base removed from V and 2 bases from J, the gap between germline ends came to 5 bases. CDR3 DNA: TGTGCCAGCAGTTTAGGCGGAAACTATGGCTACACCTTC. The encoded protein is CASSLGGNYGYTF.

The chain joins TRBV7-8 to TRBJ1-4, with D unclear. Germline V gene lookup returns CDR1 SGHVS and CDR2 FQNEAQ. CDR3 length: 16 residues. V lost 2 bases to trimming and J lost 2 bases, with 12 bases between them. Here the CDR3 DNA reads TGTGCCAGCAGCTTATTGGGAGGGAGGACTAATGAAAAACTGTTTTTT. It codes for CASSLLGGRTNEKLFF.

This sequence joins TRBV11-2 and TRBJ2-3, with D unresolved. V gave up 1 base and J gave up 3 bases, with 11 bases separating them. The CDR3 consists of 15 residues. In germline, CDR1 is SGHAT, CDR2 FQNNGV. Written as DNA, the CDR3 is TGTGCCAGCAGCTTAGGGCAGGTCATTACAGATACGCAGTATTTT. Its protein product is CASSLGQVITDTQYF.

The chain combines TRBV30 with TRBJ2-7; 7 bases match TRBD1. V gave up 0 bases and J gave up 2 bases; unmatched junction bases: 4. Germline V gene lookup returns CDR1 GTSNPN and CDR2 SVGIG (reference sequence). This CDR3 has 14 residues. Written as DNA, the CDR3 is TGTGCCTGGAGTGTACCGACAGGGCCCTACGAGCAGTACTTC. This translates into CAWSVPTGPYEQYF.

This chain links TRBV6-5 with TRBJ1-2; 7 bases are a match to TRBD1. The length of the CDR3 is 14 residues. With V trimmed by 6 bases and J by 5 bases, 9 bases remained unmatched. Looked up from germline, CDR1 is MNHEY and CDR2 is SVGAGI. The chain's CDR3 is CASRTDRVEYGYTF. The CDR3 nucleotides read TGTGCCAGCAGAACCGACAGGGTTGAATATGGCTACACCTTC.

V gene TRBV18 combines with J gene TRBJ2-3, with 8 bases lining up with TRBD1. CDR3 size: 16 residues. With V trimmed by 2 bases and J by 2 bases, 6 bases remained unmatched. Germline V lookup: CDR1 KGHSH, CDR2 LQKENI. The CDR3 here is CASSPLPGQDTDTQYF. The CDR3 DNA reads as TGTGCCAGCTCACCATTACCGGGACAGGACACAGATACGCAGTATTTT.

V usage is TRBV2 and J usage is TRBJ2-7; the match to TRBD2 covers 8 bases. The germline CDR1 and CDR2 sequences are SNHLY and FYNNEI. CDR3 length: 14 amino acids. The trim removed 3 bases at V and 4 bases at J, leaving 5 bases unmatched. The CDR3 reads CASSEEREMYEQYF. The CDR3 bases are TGTGCCAGCAGTGAGGAGCGGGAGATGTACGAGCAGTACTTC.

CDR3 coding DNA: TGTGCCAGCAGTGCCTCAGGGGGCCGCGAGCAGTACTTC. Amino acids: CASSASGGREQYF. The V call is TRBV25-1, the J call TRBJ2-7; TRBD1 matches 8 bases. Germline CDR1 reads MGHDK; CDR2 reads SYGVNS. The CDR3 is made up of 13 amino acids. The J segment lost 6 bases and the V segment lost 4 bases, leaving 5 bases of the junction unmatched.

The chain employs TRBV28 and TRBJ1-1; 12 positions match TRBD1. CDR3 length equals 18 residues. After removal of 8 bases from V and 4 bases from J, the junction contained 17 bases not matched to a gene. Per germline, CDR1 MDHEN and CDR2 SYDVKM. The DNA of the CDR3 is TGTGCCAGCCCCGCTCCGGGACAGGGGGCTTTAAAGGGCACTGAAGCTTTCTTT. This encodes CASPAPGQGALKGTEAFF.

This clone has a single count. One junction end disagrees with the germline gene, perhaps due to a read error. The chain combines TRBV7-7 with TRBJ1-6; 10 nucleotides agree with TRBD1. Germline CDR1 and CDR2: SSHAT and FNYEAQ (reference sequence). The CDR3 has 15 amino acids. The chain's CDR3 is CASSVRDRGNSPLHF. The DNA of the CDR3 is TGTGCTAGCAGCGTCCGGGACAGGGGCAATTCACCCCTCCACTTT.

This sequence joins TRBV7-2 and TRBJ1-5; maybe TRBD1 (5 bases). The CDR3 is made up of 15 amino acids. Germline values: CDR1 SGHTA, CDR2 FQGNSA. Trimming removed 5 bases from V and 4 bases from J, with 15 bases in between. The chain's CDR3 is CASSPTRVSNQPQHF. DNA for the CDR3: TGTGCCAGCAGCCCCACCAGGGTTTCGAATCAGCCCCAGCATTTT.

V usage is TRBV6-6 and J usage is TRBJ2-7, with a tentative D call TRBD2 (5 bases). The CDR3 extends over 15 amino acids. V gave up 5 bases and J gave up 3 bases, with 17 bases separating them. Per the germline V gene, CDR1 is MNHNY and CDR2 is SVGAGI (reference sequence). For the CDR3, the DNA is TGTGCCAGCAGTCCCGCCGGGATTGCCGGCTACGAGCAGTACTTC. Translated, it gives CASSPAGIAGYEQYF.

The chain has TRBV6-5 and TRBJ2-7; 7 positions match TRBD2. The V and J ends lost 7 bases and 0 bases, in that order; junction bases with no gene match: 6. The CDR3 contains 14 residues. Germline V gene sequence: CDR1 MNHEY, CDR2 SVGAGI. The CDR3 DNA follows: TGTGCCAGCAAGCGGGGTCAGATCTCCTACGAGCAGTACTTC. This codes for CASKRGQISYEQYF.

V usage is TRBV14 and J usage is TRBJ1-2, with 10 bases aligning to TRBD1. The CDR3 spans 15 residues. Per the germline V gene, CDR1 is SGHDN and CDR2 is FVKESK. V was clipped by 3 bases and J by 4 bases; unmatched bases: 5. The chain's CDR3 is CASSQTGGGGYGYTF. CDR3 bases: TGTGCCAGCAGCCAGACAGGGGGCGGTGGCTATGGCTACACCTTC.

V is TRBV2 and J is TRBJ1-1, with TRBD1 matching over 9 bases. The germline gives CDR1 SNHLY, CDR2 FYNNEI. With 8 bases clipped from V and 2 bases from J, the junction kept 3 bases outside the gene matches. This CDR3 contains 13 residues. CDR3 residues: CASQDRGNTEAFF. Written as DNA, the CDR3 is TGTGCCAGCCAGGACAGGGGTAACACTGAAGCTTTCTTT.

The gene calls are TRBV11-2 and TRBJ1-1; D gene ambiguous. V lost 3 bases to trimming and J lost 3 bases, with 5 bases between them. Germline CDR1 SGHAT, CDR2 FQNNGV. The CDR3 contains 12 residues. CDR3: CASSFLHTEAFF. The CDR3 DNA sequence: TGTGCCAGCAGCTTCCTACACACTGAAGCTTTCTTT.